This T cell receptor (beta chain) was profiled in a study of cytotoxic CD8 clonotypes in ibrutinib-treated CLL. About the study: Responses: about 25 partial, 2 complete; after median around 70 months, approximately 14 stayed remitted, some twelve progressed. Study-wide findings and caveats: Stable or contracted on treatment, public clonotypes were also uncommon.

Profiled with immunoSEQ multiplex PCR; TCRdb holds only in-frame clones, not every one. Among some 50,000 clones, 69% were seen once, and the ten largest hold 13%. With 6 bases clipped from V and 8 bases from J, the junction kept 10 bases outside the gene matches. Germline CDR1 and CDR2: SNHLY and FYNNEI. This CDR3 contains 14 residues. As concerns this clone: Its antigen is as yet unknown.

This TCR derives from a human donor with chronic lymphocytic leukemia. The source was PBMCs, collected after 12 months of ibrutinib treatment. The genes are TRBV2 and TRBJ1-2; 9 bases match TRBD1. This CDR3 reads CASRGTGIIGGYTF. The CDR3 nucleotides read TGTGCCAGCAGAGGGACAGGGATTATCGGGGGCTACACCTTC.